This T cell receptor (beta chain) was captured by sequencing in a study of blood T cell repertoires in COVID-19. Study-level information: COVID-19 samples collected from the United States, Italy and Spain covered acute and convalescent phases.

Clones were sequenced by immunoSEQ multiplex PCR, and TCRdb holds only the in-frame ones, with some missing. Among approximately 89,000 clones, around 72% were seen once, and the ten largest hold roughly 24%. V was pared by 5 bases and J by 7 bases, with 9 bases of the junction left unmatched. The CDR3 contains 15 residues. CDR1 is SGHDN, CDR2 FVKESK, per germline. The TCR originated in a man in his 70s with acute or convalescent COVID-19. This sequence joins TRBV14 and TRBJ2-7; TRBD2 matches 12 bases. The sequencing sample was made of peripheral blood. The CDR3 coding sequence is TGTGCCAGCAGCGTACTAGCGGGAGGTGTGGGGGAGCAGTACTTC. Its translation is CASSVLAGGVGEQYF. Complete variable domain (other parts from reference TRBV14 and TRBJ2-7): EAGVTQFPSHSVIEKGQTVTLRCDPISGHDNLYWYRRVMGKEIKFLLHFVKESKQDESGMPNNRFLAERTGGTYSTLKVQPAELEDSGVYFCASSVLAGGVGEQYFGPGTRLTVT.